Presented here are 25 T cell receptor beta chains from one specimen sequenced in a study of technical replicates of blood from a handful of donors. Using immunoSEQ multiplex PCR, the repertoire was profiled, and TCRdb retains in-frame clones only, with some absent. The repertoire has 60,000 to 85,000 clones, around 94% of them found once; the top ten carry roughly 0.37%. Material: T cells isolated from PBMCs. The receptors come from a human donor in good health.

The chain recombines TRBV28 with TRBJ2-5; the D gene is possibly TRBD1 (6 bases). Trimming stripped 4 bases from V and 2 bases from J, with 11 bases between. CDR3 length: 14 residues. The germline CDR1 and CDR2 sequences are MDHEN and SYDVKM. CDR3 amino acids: CASSSGTLQETQYF. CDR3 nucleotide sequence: TGTGCCAGCAGTTCCGGGACACTACAAGAGACCCAGTACTTC.

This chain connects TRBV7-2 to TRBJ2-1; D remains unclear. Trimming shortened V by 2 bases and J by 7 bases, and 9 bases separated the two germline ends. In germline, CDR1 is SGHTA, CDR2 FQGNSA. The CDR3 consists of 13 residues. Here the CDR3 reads CASSLPGRNEQFF. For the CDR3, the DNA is TGTGCCAGCAGCTTACCGGGTCGGAATGAGCAGTTCTTC.

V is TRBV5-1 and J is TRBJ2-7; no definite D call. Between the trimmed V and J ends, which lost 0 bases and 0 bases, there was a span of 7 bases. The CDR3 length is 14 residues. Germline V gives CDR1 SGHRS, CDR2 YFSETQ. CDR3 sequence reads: CASSLEQSSYEQYF. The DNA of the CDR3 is TGCGCCAGCAGCTTGGAACAGAGCTCCTACGAGCAGTACTTC.

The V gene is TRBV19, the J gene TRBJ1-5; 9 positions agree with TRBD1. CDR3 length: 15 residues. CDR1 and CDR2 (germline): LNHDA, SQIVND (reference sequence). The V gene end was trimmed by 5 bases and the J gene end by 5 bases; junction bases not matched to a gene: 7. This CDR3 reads CASSGTGGADQPQHF. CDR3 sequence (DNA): TGTGCCAGTAGTGGAACAGGGGGCGCGGATCAGCCCCAGCATTTT.

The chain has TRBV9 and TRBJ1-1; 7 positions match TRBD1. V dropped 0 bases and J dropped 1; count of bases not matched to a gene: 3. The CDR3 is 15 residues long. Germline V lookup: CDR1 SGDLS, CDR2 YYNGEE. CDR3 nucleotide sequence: TGTGCCAGCAGCGTAGTCCAGGGGGGGAACACTGAAGCTTTCTTT. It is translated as CASSVVQGGNTEAFF.

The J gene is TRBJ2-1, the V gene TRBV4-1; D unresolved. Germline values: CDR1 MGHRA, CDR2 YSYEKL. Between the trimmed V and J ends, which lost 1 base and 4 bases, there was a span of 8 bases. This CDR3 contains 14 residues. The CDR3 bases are TGCGCCAGCAGCCAAGTCGCAGGTTACAATGAGCAGTTCTTC. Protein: CASSQVAGYNEQFF.

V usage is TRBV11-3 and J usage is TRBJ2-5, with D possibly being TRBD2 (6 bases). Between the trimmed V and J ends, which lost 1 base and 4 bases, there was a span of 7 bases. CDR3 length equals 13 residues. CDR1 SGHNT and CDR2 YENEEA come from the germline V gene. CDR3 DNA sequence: TGTGCCAGCAGCTTAGGACTAGGAGAGACCCAGTACTTC. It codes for CASSLGLGETQYF.

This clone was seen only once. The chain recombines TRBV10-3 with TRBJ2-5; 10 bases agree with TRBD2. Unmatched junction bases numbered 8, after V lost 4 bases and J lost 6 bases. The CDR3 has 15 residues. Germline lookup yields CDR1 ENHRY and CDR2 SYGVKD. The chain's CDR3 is CAISGSGRLTKTQYF. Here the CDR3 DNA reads TGTGCCATCAGTGGTAGCGGGAGGCTAACAAAGACCCAGTACTTC.

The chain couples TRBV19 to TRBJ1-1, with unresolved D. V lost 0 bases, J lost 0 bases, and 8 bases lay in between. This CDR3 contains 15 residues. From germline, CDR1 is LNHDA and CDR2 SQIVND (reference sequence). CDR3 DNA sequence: TGTGCCAGTAGTATAGACCCAGATCTGAACACTGAAGCTTTCTTT. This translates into CASSIDPDLNTEAFF.

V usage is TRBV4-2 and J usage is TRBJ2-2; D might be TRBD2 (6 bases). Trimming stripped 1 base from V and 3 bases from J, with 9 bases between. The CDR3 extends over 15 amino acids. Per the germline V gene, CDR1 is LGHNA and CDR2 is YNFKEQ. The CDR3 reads CASSQAGGDTGELFF. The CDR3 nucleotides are TGTGCCAGCAGCCAAGCAGGAGGGGACACCGGGGAGCTGTTTTTT.

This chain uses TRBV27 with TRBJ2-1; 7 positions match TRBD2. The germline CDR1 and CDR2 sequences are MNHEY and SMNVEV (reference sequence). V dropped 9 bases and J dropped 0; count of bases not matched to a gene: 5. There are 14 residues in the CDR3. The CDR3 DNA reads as TGTGCCAGTAAGGGACTAACCTCCTACAATGAGCAGTTCTTC. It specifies CASKGLTSYNEQFF.

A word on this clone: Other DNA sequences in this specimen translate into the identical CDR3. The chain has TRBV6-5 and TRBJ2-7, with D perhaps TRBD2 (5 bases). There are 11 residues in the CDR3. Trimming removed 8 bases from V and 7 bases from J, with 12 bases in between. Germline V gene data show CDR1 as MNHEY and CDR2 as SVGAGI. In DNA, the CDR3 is TGTGCCAGCCGGGGTATTGGGGAGCAGTACTTC. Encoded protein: CASRGIGEQYF.

Here the CDR3 reads CASSQASGSGQETQYF. In DNA form, the CDR3 reads TGTGCCAGCAGCCAAGCTAGCGGGAGCGGGCAAGAGACCCAGTACTTC. This chain links TRBV4-2 with TRBJ2-5, with 10 bases identical to TRBD2. The trim removed 1 base at V and 2 bases at J, leaving 4 bases unmatched. This CDR3 contains 16 residues. Germline CDR1 LGHNA, CDR2 YNFKEQ.

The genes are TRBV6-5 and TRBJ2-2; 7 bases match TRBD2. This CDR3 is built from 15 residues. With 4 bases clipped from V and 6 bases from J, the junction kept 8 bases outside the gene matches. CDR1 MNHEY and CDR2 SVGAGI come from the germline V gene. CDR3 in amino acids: CASSLAGLDPGELFF. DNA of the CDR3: TGTGCCAGCAGTTTAGCGGGCCTTGATCCCGGGGAGCTGTTTTTT.

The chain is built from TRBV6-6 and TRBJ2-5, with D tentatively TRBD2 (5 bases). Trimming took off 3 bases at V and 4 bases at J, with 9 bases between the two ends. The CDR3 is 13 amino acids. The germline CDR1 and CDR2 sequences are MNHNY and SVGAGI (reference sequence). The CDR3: CASSYEGRETQYF. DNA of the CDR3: TGTGCCAGCAGTTATGAAGGGAGAGAGACCCAGTACTTC.

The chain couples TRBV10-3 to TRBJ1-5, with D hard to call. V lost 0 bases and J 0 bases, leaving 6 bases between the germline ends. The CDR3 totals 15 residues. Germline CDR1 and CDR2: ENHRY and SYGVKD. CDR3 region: CAISESRGSNQPQHF. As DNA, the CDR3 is TGTGCCATCAGTGAGTCCCGCGGTAGCAATCAGCCCCAGCATTTT.

The CDR3 region is CASITGWPSYEQYF. The DNA of the CDR3 is TGTGCCAGCATTACAGGGTGGCCATCCTACGAGCAGTACTTC. The chain carries TRBV28 and TRBJ2-7; perhaps TRBD1 as D (6 bases). V lost 7 bases, J lost 1 base, and 14 bases lay in between. The CDR3 consists of 14 residues. Germline V lookup: CDR1 MDHEN, CDR2 SYDVKM.

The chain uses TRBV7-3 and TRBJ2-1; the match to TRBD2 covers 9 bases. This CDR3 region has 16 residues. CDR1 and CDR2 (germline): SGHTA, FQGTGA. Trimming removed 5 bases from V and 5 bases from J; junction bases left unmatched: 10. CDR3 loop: CASSPRGLAFDNEQFF. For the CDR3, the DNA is TGTGCCAGCAGCCCCAGGGGACTAGCTTTCGACAATGAGCAGTTCTTC.

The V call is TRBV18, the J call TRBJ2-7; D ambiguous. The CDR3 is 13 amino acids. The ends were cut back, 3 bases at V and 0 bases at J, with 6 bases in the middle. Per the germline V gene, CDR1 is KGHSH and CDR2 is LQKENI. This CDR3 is CASSPGSSYEQYF. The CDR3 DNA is TGTGCCAGCTCACCTGGTAGCTCCTACGAGCAGTACTTC.

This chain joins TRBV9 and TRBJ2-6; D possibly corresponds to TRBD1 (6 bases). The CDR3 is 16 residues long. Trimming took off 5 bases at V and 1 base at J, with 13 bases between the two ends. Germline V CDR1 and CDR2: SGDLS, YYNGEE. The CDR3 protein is CASRDSVISGANVLTF. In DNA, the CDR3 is TGTGCCAGCAGGGACAGCGTCATATCTGGGGCCAACGTCCTGACTTTC.

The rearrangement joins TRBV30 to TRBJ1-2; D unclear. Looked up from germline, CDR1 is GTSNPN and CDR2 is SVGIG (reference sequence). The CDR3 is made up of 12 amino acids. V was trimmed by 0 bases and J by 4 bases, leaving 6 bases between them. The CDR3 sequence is CAWSVGGYGYTF. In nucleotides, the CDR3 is TGTGCCTGGAGTGTAGGAGGCTATGGCTACACCTTC.

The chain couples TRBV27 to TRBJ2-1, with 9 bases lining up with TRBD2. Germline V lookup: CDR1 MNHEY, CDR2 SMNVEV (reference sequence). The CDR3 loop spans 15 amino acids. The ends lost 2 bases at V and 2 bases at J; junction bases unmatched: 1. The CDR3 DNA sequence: TGTGCCAGCAGTTTAGCGGGAGGGGCCTACAATGAGCAGTTCTTC. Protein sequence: CASSLAGGAYNEQFF.

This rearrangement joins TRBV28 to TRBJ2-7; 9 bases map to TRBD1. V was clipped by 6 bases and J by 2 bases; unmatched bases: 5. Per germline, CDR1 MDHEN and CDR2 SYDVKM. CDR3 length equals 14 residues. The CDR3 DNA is TGTGCCAGCAGAGTAGGGACAGGGACCTACGAGCAGTACTTC. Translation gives CASRVGTGTYEQYF.

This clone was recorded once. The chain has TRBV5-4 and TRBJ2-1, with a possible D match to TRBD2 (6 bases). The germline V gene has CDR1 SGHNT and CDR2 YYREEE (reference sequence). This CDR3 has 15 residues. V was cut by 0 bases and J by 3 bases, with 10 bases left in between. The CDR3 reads CASSLAGVLYNEQFF. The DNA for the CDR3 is TGTGCCAGCAGCTTGGCGGGAGTGCTCTACAATGAGCAGTTCTTC.

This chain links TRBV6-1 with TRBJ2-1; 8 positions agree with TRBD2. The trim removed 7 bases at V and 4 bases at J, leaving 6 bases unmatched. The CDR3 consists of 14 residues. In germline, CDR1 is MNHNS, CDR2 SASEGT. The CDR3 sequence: CASKEGLDYNEQFF. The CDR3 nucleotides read TGTGCCAGCAAGGAGGGACTAGATTACAATGAGCAGTTCTTC.